This T cell receptor (beta chain) is drawn from a study of beta chain features in type 1 diabetes. Study findings and constraints: Patients with Type 1 diabetes showed moderately but significantly shorter TCRB CDR3s in all four CD4+ subsets. The naive, central memory and Treg TCRB repertoires of patients appeared to be more similar to one another than those of healthy donors.

As every portion of the isolated RNA was reverse transcribed, the sequencing read expressed TCRB transcripts. TCRdb's copy holds only in-frame clones and misses some; the assay was immunoSEQ multiplex PCR. The table includes approximately 17,000 clones, 60% to 75% detected once. Germline lookup yields CDR1 SGHVS and CDR2 FQNEAQ. V was clipped by 0 bases and J by 2 bases; unmatched bases: 4. The CDR3 loop spans 15 amino acids. Worth noting for this clone: Its antigen remains unidentified.

Sequenced sample: stem cell memory CD4+ T cells from blood. The chain recombines TRBV7-8 with TRBJ2-7; TRBD1 matches at 7 bases. This receptor was obtained from a man younger than 40 with type 1 diabetes. CDR3 sequence: CASSLAGQLAYEQYF. The CDR3 DNA reads as TGTGCCAGCAGCTTAGCGGGACAGCTGGCCTACGAGCAGTACTTC.